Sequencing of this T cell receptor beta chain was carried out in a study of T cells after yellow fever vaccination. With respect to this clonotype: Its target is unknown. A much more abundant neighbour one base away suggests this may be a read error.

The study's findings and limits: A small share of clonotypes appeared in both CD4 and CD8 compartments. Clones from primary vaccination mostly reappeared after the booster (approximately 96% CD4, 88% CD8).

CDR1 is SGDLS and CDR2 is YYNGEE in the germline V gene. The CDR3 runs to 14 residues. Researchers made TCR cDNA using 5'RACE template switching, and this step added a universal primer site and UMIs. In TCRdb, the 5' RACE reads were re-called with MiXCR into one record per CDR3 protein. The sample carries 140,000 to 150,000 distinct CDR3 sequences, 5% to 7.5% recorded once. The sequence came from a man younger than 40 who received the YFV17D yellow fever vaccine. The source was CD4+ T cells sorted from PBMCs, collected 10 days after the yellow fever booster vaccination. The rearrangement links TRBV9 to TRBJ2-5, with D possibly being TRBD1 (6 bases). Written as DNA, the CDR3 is TGTGCCGGCAGCGTAGGACAGCTCTCAGAGACCCAGTACTTC. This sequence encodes CAGSVGQLSETQYF.